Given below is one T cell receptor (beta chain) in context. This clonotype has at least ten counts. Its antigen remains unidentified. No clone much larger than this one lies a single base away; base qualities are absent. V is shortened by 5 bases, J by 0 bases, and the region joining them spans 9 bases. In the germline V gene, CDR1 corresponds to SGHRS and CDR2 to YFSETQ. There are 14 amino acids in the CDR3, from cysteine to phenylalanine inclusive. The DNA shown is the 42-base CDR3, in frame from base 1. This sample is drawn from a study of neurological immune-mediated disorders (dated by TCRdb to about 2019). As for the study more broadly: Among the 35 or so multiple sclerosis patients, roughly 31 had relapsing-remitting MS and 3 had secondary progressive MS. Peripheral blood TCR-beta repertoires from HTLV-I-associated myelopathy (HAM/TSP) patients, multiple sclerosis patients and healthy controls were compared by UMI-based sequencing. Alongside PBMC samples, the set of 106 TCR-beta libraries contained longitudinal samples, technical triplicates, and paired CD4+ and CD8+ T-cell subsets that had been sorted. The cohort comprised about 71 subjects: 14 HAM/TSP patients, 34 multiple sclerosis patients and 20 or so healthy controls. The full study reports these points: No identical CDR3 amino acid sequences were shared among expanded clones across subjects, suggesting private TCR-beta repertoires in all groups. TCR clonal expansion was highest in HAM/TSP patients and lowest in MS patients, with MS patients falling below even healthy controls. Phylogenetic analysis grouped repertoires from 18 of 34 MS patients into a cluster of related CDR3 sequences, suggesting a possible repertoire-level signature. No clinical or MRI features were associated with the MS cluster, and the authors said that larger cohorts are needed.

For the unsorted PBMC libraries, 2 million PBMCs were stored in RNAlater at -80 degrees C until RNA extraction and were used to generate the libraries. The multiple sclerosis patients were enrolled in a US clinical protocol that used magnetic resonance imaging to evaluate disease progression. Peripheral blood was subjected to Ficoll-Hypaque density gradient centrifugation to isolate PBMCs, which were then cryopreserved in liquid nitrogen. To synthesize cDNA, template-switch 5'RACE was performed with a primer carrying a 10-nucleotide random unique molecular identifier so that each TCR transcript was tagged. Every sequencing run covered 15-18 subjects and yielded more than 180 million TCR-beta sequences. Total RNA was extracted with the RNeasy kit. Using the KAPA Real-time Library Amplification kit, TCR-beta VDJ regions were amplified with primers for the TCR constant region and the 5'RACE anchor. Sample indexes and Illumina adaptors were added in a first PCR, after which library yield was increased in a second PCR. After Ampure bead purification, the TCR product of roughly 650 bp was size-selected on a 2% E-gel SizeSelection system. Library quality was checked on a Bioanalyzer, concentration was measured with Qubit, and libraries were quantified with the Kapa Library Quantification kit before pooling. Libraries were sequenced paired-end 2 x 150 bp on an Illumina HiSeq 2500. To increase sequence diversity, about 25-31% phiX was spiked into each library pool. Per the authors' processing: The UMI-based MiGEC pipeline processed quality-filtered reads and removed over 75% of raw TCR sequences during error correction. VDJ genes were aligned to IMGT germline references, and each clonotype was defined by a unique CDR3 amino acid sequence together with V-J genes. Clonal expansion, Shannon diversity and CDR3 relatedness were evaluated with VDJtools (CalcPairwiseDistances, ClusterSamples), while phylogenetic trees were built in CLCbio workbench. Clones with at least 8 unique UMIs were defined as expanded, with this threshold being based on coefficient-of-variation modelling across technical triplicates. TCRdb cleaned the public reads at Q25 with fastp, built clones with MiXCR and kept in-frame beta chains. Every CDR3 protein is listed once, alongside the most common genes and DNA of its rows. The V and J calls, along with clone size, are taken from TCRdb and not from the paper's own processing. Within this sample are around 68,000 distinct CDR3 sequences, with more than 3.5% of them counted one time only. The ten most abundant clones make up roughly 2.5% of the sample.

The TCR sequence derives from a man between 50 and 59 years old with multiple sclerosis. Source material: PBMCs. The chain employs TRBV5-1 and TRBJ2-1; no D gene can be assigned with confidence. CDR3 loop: CASRVTSSYNEQFF. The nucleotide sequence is TGCGCCAGCAGAGTTACCAGCTCCTACAATGAGCAGTTCTTC.